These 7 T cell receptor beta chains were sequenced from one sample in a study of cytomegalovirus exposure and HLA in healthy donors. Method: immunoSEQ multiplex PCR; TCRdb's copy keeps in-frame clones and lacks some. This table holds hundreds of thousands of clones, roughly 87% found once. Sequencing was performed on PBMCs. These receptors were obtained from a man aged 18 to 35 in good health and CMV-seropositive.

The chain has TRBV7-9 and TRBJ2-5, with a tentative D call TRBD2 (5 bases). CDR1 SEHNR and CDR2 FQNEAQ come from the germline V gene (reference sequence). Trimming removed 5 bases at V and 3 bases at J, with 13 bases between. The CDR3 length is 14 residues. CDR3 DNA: TGTGCCAGCAGCGATGACTACTTTGAAGAGACCCAGTACTTC. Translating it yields CASSDDYFEETQYF.

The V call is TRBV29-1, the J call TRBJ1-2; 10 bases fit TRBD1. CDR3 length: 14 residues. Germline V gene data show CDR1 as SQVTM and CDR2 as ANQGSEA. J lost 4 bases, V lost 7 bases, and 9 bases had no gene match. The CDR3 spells CSDNRDRGAYGYTF. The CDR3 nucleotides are TGCAGCGACAACCGGGACAGGGGCGCCTATGGCTACACCTTC. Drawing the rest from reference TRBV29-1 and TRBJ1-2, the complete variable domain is SAVISQKPSRDICQRGTSLTIQCQVDSQVTMMFWYRQQPGQSLTLIATANQGSEATYESGFVIDKFPISRPNLTFSTLTVSNMSPEDSSIYLCSDNRDRGAYGYTFGSGTRLTVV.

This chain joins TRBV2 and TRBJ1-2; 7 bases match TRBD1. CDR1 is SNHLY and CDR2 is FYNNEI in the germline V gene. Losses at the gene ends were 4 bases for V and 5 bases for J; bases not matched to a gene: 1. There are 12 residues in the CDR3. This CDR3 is CASSGQGYGYTF. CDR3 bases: TGTGCCAGCAGTGGACAGGGATATGGCTACACCTTC.

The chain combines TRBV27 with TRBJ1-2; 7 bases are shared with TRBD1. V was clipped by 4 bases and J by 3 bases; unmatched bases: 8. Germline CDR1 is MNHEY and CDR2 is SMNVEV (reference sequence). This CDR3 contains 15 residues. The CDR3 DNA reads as TGTGCCAGCAGTTCTAGACAGGGTCATGACTATGGCTACACCTTC. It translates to CASSSRQGHDYGYTF.

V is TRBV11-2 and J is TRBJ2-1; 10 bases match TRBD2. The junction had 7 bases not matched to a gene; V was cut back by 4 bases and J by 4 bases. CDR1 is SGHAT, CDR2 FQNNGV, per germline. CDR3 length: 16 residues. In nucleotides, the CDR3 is TGTGCCAGCAGCTCCATTCGGACTAGCGGTTACAATGAGCAGTTCTTC. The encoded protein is CASSSIRTSGYNEQFF. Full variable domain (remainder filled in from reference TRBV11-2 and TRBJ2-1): EAGVAQSPRYKIIEKRQSVAFWCNPISGHATLYWYQQILGQGPKLLIQFQNNGVVDDSQLPKDRFSAERLKGVDSTLKIQPAKLEDSAVYLCASSSIRTSGYNEQFFGPGTRLTVL.

CDR3 sequence: CASSDPGQGGHIQYF. The CDR3 DNA follows: TGTGCCAGCAGTGACCCCGGACAGGGCGGACACATTCAGTACTTC. The V call is TRBV25-1, the J call TRBJ2-4, with 8 bases matching TRBD1. The CDR3 contains 15 residues. V shed 3 bases and J 8 bases; nucleotides not matched to a gene: 9. CDR1 and CDR2 (germline): MGHDK, SYGVNS.

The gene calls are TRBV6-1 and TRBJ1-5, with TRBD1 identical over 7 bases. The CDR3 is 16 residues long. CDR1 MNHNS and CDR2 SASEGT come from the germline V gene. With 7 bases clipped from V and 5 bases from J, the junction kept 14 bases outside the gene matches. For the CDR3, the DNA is TGTGCCAGCACCGAAGCAGTGGGACAGTCCTATCAGCCCCAGCATTTT. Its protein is CASTEAVGQSYQPQHF.